This T cell receptor beta chain was observed in a study of T cell clonality in common variable immunodeficiency. Notes on the study in general: Common variable immunodeficiency TCR beta sequences reportedly had fewer deletions and N-nucleotide insertions.

CVID subjects were neither ill nor on immunomodulatory or immunosuppressive medication at sampling. Here immunoSEQ multiplex PCR was the method, and the copy in TCRdb shows in-frame clones only, minus some. This sample comprises 14,000 or so clones, none seen once only. This CDR3 has 15 residues. CDR1 GTSNPN and CDR2 SVGIG come from the germline V gene (reference sequence). The V gene end was trimmed by 0 bases and the J gene end by 7 bases; junction bases not matched to a gene: 8. This clone appeared many times. Its antigen is unknown. The CDR3 is cut off 3 residues early in the read; its end comes from the germline J gene.

Sequencing used peripheral blood mononuclear cells. This TCR was sampled from a human donor with common variable immunodeficiency. The chain carries TRBV30 and TRBJ2-1, with 8 bases identical to TRBD1. CDR3 sequence reads: CAWSVLGTGLNEQFF. The part of the CDR3 DNA that was read is TGTGCCTGGAGTGTACTGGGGACAGGACTTAATGAG.